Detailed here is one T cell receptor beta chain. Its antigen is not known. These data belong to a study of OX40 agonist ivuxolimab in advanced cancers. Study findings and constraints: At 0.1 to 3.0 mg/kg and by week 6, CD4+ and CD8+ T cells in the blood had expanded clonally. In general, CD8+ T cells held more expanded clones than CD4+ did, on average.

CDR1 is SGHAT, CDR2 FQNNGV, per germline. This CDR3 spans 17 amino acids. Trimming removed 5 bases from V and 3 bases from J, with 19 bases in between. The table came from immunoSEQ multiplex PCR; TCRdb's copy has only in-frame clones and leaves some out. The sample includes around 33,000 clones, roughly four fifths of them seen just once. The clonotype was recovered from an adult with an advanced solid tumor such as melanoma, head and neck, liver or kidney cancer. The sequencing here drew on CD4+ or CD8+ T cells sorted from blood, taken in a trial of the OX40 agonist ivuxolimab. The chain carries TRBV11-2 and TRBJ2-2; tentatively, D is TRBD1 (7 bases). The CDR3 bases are TGTGCCAGCAGCCCCCTGGGAGGCAGGGGGGACACCGGGGAGCTGTTTTTT. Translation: CASSPLGGRGDTGELFF.